This is a list of T cell receptor beta chains from one sample in a study of T cells in Graves' hyperthyroidism and ophthalmopathy. TCRdb re-analysed the multiplex PCR reads in MiXCR, keeping a single row per CDR3 protein. This sample has about 720,000 distinct CDR3 sequences; around 20% occur once, and the top ten carry around 17%. Sequenced sample: blood. Every receptor here comes from a woman aged 50 to 60 with Graves' hyperthyroidism that later progressed to Graves' ophthalmopathy. CDR3s leave out the opening cysteine and the closing phenylalanine or tryptophan. The order of the fields is CDR3 protein, V gene, J gene.

ASSPLRQGRTEAF,TRBV27,TRBJ1-1
ASRTGTGAFYGYT,TRBV27,TRBJ1-2
SVEAPSGDRETQY,TRBV29-1,TRBJ2-5
ASRAWLAGDTDTQY,TRBV27,TRBJ2-3
ASTWGQSQETQY,TRBV5-1,TRBJ2-5
ASRKLGQLYEQY,TRBV6-1,TRBJ2-7
ASSKTSRGGTEAF,TRBV6-1,TRBJ1-1
ASSFERGTSYEQY,TRBV19,TRBJ2-7
ASSHQTDTQY,TRBV3-1,TRBJ2-3
AWSVVSPLH,TRBV30,TRBJ1-6
ASSGGTGRDEKLF,TRBV2,TRBJ1-4
ASSLALGLMNTEAF,TRBV7-2,TRBJ1-1
ASSLWGGRTDTQY,TRBV12-3/TRBV12-4,TRBJ2-3
SAIKQGMNYGYT,TRBV20-1,TRBJ1-2
ASRDWGTEAF,TRBV7-6,TRBJ1-1
ASSLGRGVNTGELF,TRBV5-4,TRBJ2-2
ASSRTGGVQY,TRBV6-1,TRBJ2-5
AWTSGNTGELF,TRBV30,TRBJ2-2